These 22 T cell receptor beta chains came from one sample sequenced in a study of T cell changes during pregnancy in multiple sclerosis. Libraries were prepared by immunoSEQ multiplex PCR; TCRdb keeps only in-frame clonotypes and omits some of them. The sample includes 8,600 or so clones, about 85% of them seen just once. The material sequenced was CD8+ T cells from peripheral blood mononuclear cells, taken in the first trimester of pregnancy. The receptors originated from a female donor in good health, enrolled as a control in a pregnancy study.

The chain combines TRBV29-1 with TRBJ1-1; a possible D gene is TRBD1 (6 bases). V lost 4 bases to trimming and J lost 3 bases, with 12 bases between them. The CDR3 runs to 13 residues. Per germline, CDR1 SQVTM and CDR2 ANQGSEA. CDR3 DNA: TGCAGCGTTGGGGCAGGGGATCACACTGAAGCTTTCTTT. Amino acids: CSVGAGDHTEAFF.

This clone was seen only a few times. The rearrangement joins TRBV29-1 to TRBJ2-2, with a possible D match to TRBD1 (5 bases). V was clipped by 0 bases and J by 6 bases, with 11 bases between them. CDR1 is SQVTM, CDR2 ANQGSEA, per germline. CDR3 length equals 14 residues. This CDR3 reads CSVEDSQGSGELFF. CDR3 nucleotide sequence: TGCAGCGTTGAAGATTCCCAGGGTTCCGGGGAGCTGTTTTTT.

This clone was counted between two and nine times. This rearrangement joins TRBV7-8 to TRBJ1-5; D might be TRBD1 (6 bases). The germline CDR1 and CDR2 sequences are SGHVS and FQNEAQ. The CDR3 has 15 residues. Trimming stripped 5 bases from V and 3 bases from J, with 14 bases between. CDR3 protein: CASSPGGADNQPQHF. The CDR3 region has the DNA TGTGCCAGCAGCCCCGGGGGGGCAGACAATCAGCCCCAGCATTTT.

V usage is TRBV27 and J usage is TRBJ1-1; 10 bases map to TRBD1. Germline-derived CDR1 and CDR2 are MNHEY and SMNVEV (reference sequence). With V trimmed by 4 bases and J by 4 bases, 9 bases remained unmatched. The CDR3 has 16 residues. CDR3 loop: CASSSPRQGAGTEAFF. As DNA, the CDR3 is TGTGCCAGCAGTTCCCCAAGACAGGGGGCCGGCACTGAAGCTTTCTTT.

The chain combines TRBV6-1 with TRBJ2-5, with D possibly matching TRBD2 (5 bases). CDR1 is MNHNS, CDR2 SASEGT, per germline. V lost 4 bases and J 1 base, leaving 10 bases between the germline ends. This CDR3 comprises 14 residues. The CDR3 protein is CASSAGEPQETQYF. The CDR3 DNA is TGTGCCAGCAGTGCCGGGGAACCCCAAGAGACCCAGTACTTC.

J is TRBJ2-2 and V is TRBV6-4, with 10 bases lining up with TRBD2. The junction had 1 base not matched to a gene; V was cut back by 0 bases and J by 6 bases. Per germline, CDR1 MRHNA and CDR2 SNTAGT. This CDR3 has 15 amino acids. The CDR3: CASSDSLAGAGELFF. CDR3 nucleotide sequence: TGTGCCAGCAGTGACTCTCTAGCGGGAGCCGGGGAGCTGTTTTTT.

The J gene is TRBJ2-7, the V gene TRBV7-9, with 8 bases lining up with TRBD1. J lost 5 bases, V lost 5 bases, and 5 bases had no gene match. This CDR3 is 13 amino acids long. CDR1 SEHNR and CDR2 FQNEAQ come from the germline V gene (reference sequence). CDR3 in amino acids: CASSHDRGNEQYF. The CDR3, as DNA: TGTGCCAGCAGCCACGACAGGGGCAACGAGCAGTACTTC. The full variable domain, with the rest looked up from reference TRBV7-9 and TRBJ2-7, is DTGVSQNPRHKITKRGQNVTFRCDPISEHNRLYWYRQTLGQGPEFLTYFQNEAQLEKSRLLSDRFSAERPKGSFSTLEIQRTEQGDSAMYLCASSHDRGNEQYFGPGTRLTVT.

This rearrangement joins TRBV27 to TRBJ1-1; D is unresolved. The V gene's germline CDR1 is MNHEY and CDR2 SMNVEV (reference sequence). V was trimmed by 8 bases and J by 4 bases, leaving 8 bases between them. The CDR3 loop spans 11 amino acids. The CDR3, as DNA: TGTGCCAGCTGGGCGGGCACTGAAGCTTTCTTT. As protein: CASWAGTEAFF.

This clone has a single count. This chain uses TRBV14 with TRBJ2-1; 7 nucleotides agree with TRBD1. Losses at the gene ends were 4 bases for V and 2 bases for J; bases not matched to a gene: 2. Germline V gene sequence: CDR1 SGHDN, CDR2 FVKESK. The CDR3 extends over 14 amino acids. CDR3 in DNA: TGTGCCAGCAGCCCGGACAGGACCTACAATGAGCAGTTCTTC. Translation gives CASSPDRTYNEQFF.

The chain is built from TRBV23-1 and TRBJ2-4; weak D call: TRBD2 (5 bases). TRBV23-1 is an ORF for which the function is uncertain. This CDR3 spans 19 amino acids. Trimming took off 7 bases at V and 0 bases at J, with 25 bases between the two ends. CDR3: CASNTGVRGSMLAKNIQYF. The CDR3 region has the DNA TGCGCCAGCAATACCGGGGTACGTGGTAGTATGCTAGCCAAAAACATTCAGTACTTC.

This clone was seen once. The rearrangement links TRBV28 to TRBJ2-2; 14 nucleotides line up with TRBD2. V lost 3 bases, J lost 2 bases, and 11 bases stayed unmatched. Per the germline V gene, CDR1 is MDHEN and CDR2 is SYDVKM. There are 20 residues in the CDR3. CDR3: CASSFNPTSGRAGNTGELFF. Here the CDR3 DNA reads TGTGCCAGCAGTTTTAACCCGACTAGCGGGAGGGCAGGTAACACCGGGGAGCTGTTTTTT.

This clone was counted a few times. This rearrangement joins TRBV5-1 to TRBJ2-2, with D uncertain. The V gene's germline CDR1 is SGHRS and CDR2 YFSETQ. V lost 0 bases and J lost 6, with 6 bases in between. This CDR3 region has 13 residues. The CDR3 coding sequence is TGCGCCAGCAGCTTGGACGGTTCCGGGGAGCTGTTTTTT. The encoded protein is CASSLDGSGELFF.

In its sample, this clone was seen a few times. This sequence joins TRBV7-9 and TRBJ1-1; 9 bases match TRBD1. CDR1 is SEHNR, CDR2 FQNEAQ, per germline (reference sequence). J gave up 4 bases and V 5 bases, and 2 bases lay outside the gene matches. CDR3 length: 13 amino acids. CDR3 sequence reads: CASSQTGGTEAFF. The CDR3 DNA reads as TGTGCCAGCAGCCAGACAGGGGGCACTGAAGCTTTCTTT.

The chain recombines TRBV5-1 with TRBJ2-3, with 8 bases aligning to TRBD2. Germline loops: CDR1 SGHRS, CDR2 YFSETQ. CDR3 size: 16 residues. The trim removed 4 bases at V and 4 bases at J, leaving 11 bases unmatched. The CDR3 bases are TGCGCCAGCAGCGCCGGGACTAGGGATTGGCCAGATACGCAGTATTTT. Protein product: CASSAGTRDWPDTQYF.

J is TRBJ2-7 and V is TRBV13; 7 bases are a match to TRBD2. CDR3 length: 12 residues. J lost 6 bases, V lost 5 bases, and 4 bases had no gene match. Germline V lookup: CDR1 PRHDT, CDR2 FYEKMQ (reference sequence). Here the CDR3 reads CASSLTSSEQYF. CDR3 nucleotides: TGTGCCAGCAGCCTGACTAGCAGCGAGCAGTACTTC. The complete variable domain, with remaining parts taken from reference TRBV13 and TRBJ2-7, reads AAGVIQSPRHLIKEKRETATLKCYPIPRHDTVYWYQQGPGQDPQFLISFYEKMQSDKGSIPDRFSAQQFSDYHSELNMSSLELGDSALYFCASSLTSSEQYFGPGTRLTVT.

This sequence joins TRBV27 and TRBJ2-3; 9 bases map to TRBD1. CDR1 MNHEY and CDR2 SMNVEV come from the germline V gene (reference sequence). V shed 7 bases, J shed 2 bases, and the junction held 10 bases outside the gene matches. This CDR3 is 16 amino acids long. The CDR3 sequence: CASIPQGASYTDTQYF. CDR3 in DNA: TGTGCCAGCATCCCACAGGGGGCTTCTTACACAGATACGCAGTATTTT.

V and J are TRBV30 and TRBJ1-2; TRBD1 matches at 7 bases. This CDR3 comprises 12 residues. Germline CDR1 GTSNPN, CDR2 SVGIG (reference sequence). J gave up 7 bases and V 4 bases, and 6 bases lay outside the gene matches. CDR3 DNA: TGTGCCTGGACCTATGACAGGGTTGGCTACACCTTC. This translates into CAWTYDRVGYTF.

This clone was seen a few times. V usage is TRBV6-5 and J usage is TRBJ1-2, with 10 bases identical to TRBD1. The CDR3 covers 16 residues. Germline CDR1 is MNHEY and CDR2 is SVGAGI. The V gene end was trimmed by 4 bases and the J gene end by 5 bases; junction bases not matched to a gene: 10. The CDR3 spells CASSFSGTGAEYGYTF. The CDR3 DNA sequence: TGTGCCAGCAGTTTCTCGGGGACAGGGGCAGAATATGGCTACACCTTC.

The genes are TRBV29-1 and TRBJ1-1; 8 bases line up with TRBD1. The junction had 8 bases not matched to a gene; V was cut back by 6 bases and J by 5 bases. Germline CDR1 reads SQVTM; CDR2 reads ANQGSEA. The CDR3 runs 13 residues. The CDR3 DNA sequence: TGCAGCGTACAGACAGGGGAAGGGACTGAAGCTTTCTTT. Amino acid sequence: CSVQTGEGTEAFF.

The chain links TRBV14 to TRBJ2-7; 8 bases map to TRBD1. V gave up 5 bases and J gave up 1 base; unmatched junction bases: 7. Germline lookup yields CDR1 SGHDN and CDR2 FVKESK. The CDR3 length is 15 residues. The CDR3 nucleotides are TGTGCCAGCAGCTTGAGACAGGGGTCTTCCTACGAGCAGTACTTC. It yields the protein CASSLRQGSSYEQYF. Full variable domain (missing parts from reference TRBV14 and TRBJ2-7): EAGVTQFPSHSVIEKGQTVTLRCDPISGHDNLYWYRRVMGKEIKFLLHFVKESKQDESGMPNNRFLAERTGGTYSTLKVQPAELEDSGVYFCASSLRQGSSYEQYFGPGTRLTVT.

The J gene is TRBJ2-7, the V gene TRBV7-8; 9 bases map to TRBD2. The CDR3 totals 14 residues. V was clipped by 10 bases and J by 2 bases; unmatched bases: 9. The germline V gene encodes CDR1 SGHVS and CDR2 FQNEAQ. CDR3 DNA sequence: TGTGCCATCATTCCTAGCGGGGCCCCCTACGAGCAGTACTTC. As protein: CAIIPSGAPYEQYF.

This chain connects TRBV5-1 to TRBJ2-2, with D perhaps matching TRBD1 (6 bases). This CDR3 is 16 amino acids long. Germline CDR1 and CDR2: SGHRS and YFSETQ. Trimming cost V 2 bases and J 4 bases, with 15 bases left between them. CDR3 DNA: TGCGCCAGCAGCTTTCCACCACAGGGTATCACCGGGGAGCTGTTTTTT. Protein product: CASSFPPQGITGELFF.